The 8 T cell receptor beta chains below come from one sample, sequenced in a study of blood T cell repertoires in COVID-19. Some clones are missing from TCRdb's copy, which holds only in-frame ones; the method was immunoSEQ multiplex PCR. The profile covers about 320,000 clones, with 65% to 90% appearing a single time and more than 6% taken by the ten largest. What was sequenced was peripheral blood. The receptors derive from a human donor in a cohort sampled during active COVID-19.

V is TRBV30 and J is TRBJ1-4, with D perhaps TRBD1 (5 bases). V shed 0 bases and J shed 7 bases, with 9 bases lying between them. Germline V gene data show CDR1 as GTSNPN and CDR2 as SVGIG (reference sequence). The CDR3 consists of 13 residues. The CDR3 nucleotides read TGTGCCTGGAGTGTGTGGGGGGGTGAAAAACTGTTTTTT. It is translated as CAWSVWGGEKLFF. Based on the CDR3 plus reference TRBV30 and TRBJ1-4, the full variable domain is SQTIHQWPATLVQPVGSPLSLECTVEGTSNPNLYWYRQAAGRGLQLLFYSVGIGQISSEVPQNLSASRPQDRQFILSSKKLLLSDSGFYLCAWSVWGGEKLFFGSGTQLSVL.

The chain is built from TRBV5-1 and TRBJ1-1; 8 nucleotides align to TRBD1. CDR3 length: 17 amino acids. Germline assignment: CDR1 SGHRS and CDR2 YFSETQ. With 0 bases clipped from V and 0 bases from J, the junction kept 7 bases outside the gene matches. CDR3 nucleotides: TGCGCCAGCAGCTTGGGTACAGGGGGGGTCGTGAACACTGAAGCTTTCTTT. Protein: CASSLGTGGVVNTEAFF.

The CDR3 DNA is TGTGCTAGTGGTTTGCAAGCGGGGGCCCTTTACAATGAGCAGTTCTTC. This encodes CASGLQAGALYNEQFF. V usage is TRBV12-5 and J usage is TRBJ2-1; 8 bases match TRBD2. CDR1 is LGHNT, CDR2 FRNRAP, per germline. The CDR3 runs to 16 residues. V was clipped by 2 bases and J by 4 bases; unmatched bases: 7.

The chain joins TRBV7-9 to TRBJ2-3, with 9 bases lining up with TRBD2. J gave up 2 bases and V 5 bases, and 5 bases lay outside the gene matches. This CDR3 spans 15 amino acids. Germline CDR1 and CDR2: SEHNR and FQNEAQ (reference sequence). The CDR3 bases are TGTGCCAGCAGCCGCGGGGGGGCCACCACAGATACGCAGTATTTT. As protein: CASSRGGATTDTQYF.

The rearrangement joins TRBV7-2 to TRBJ2-7, with 8 bases that match TRBD1. Germline CDR1 and CDR2: SGHTA and FQGNSA. V trimming: 1 base; J trimming: 3 bases; junction bases outside the gene matches: 2. CDR3 length: 14 residues. DNA for the CDR3: TGTGCCAGCAGCTTAGGACAGGGGATCTACGAGCAGTACTTC. Encoded protein: CASSLGQGIYEQYF.

The gene calls are TRBV4-1 and TRBJ1-1; TRBD1 matches at 7 bases. The CDR3 runs to 14 residues. V was pared by 4 bases and J by 6 bases, with 8 bases of the junction left unmatched. Germline V gives CDR1 MGHRA, CDR2 YSYEKL. CDR3 DNA sequence: TGCGCCAGCAGCCGCCAAGACAGGGATGCTGAAGCTTTCTTT. Its translation: CASSRQDRDAEAFF.

The V and J genes are TRBV4-2 and TRBJ2-3; TRBD2 matches at 10 bases. This CDR3 is built from 17 residues. Trimming removed 0 bases from V and 6 bases from J; junction bases left unmatched: 9. The V gene's germline CDR1 is LGHNA and CDR2 YNFKEQ. The CDR3 DNA reads TGTGCCAGCAGCCAAGATGGGGCTAGCGGGGGTTGGGATACGCAGTATTTT. This translates into CASSQDGASGGWDTQYF.

In this sample, this clone turned up a few times. The chain combines TRBV11-3 with TRBJ2-3; tentatively, D is TRBD1 (6 bases). V dropped 5 bases and J dropped 1 base, with 10 bases sitting between them. The CDR3 is 14 residues long. The germline V gene has CDR1 SGHNT and CDR2 YENEEA. CDR3 residues: CASSLRGRTDTQYF. In nucleotides, the CDR3 is TGTGCCAGCAGCCTCAGGGGCCGCACAGATACGCAGTATTTT.